What follows describes a single TCR beta chain. A read error may produce the germline difference seen at one junction end. Seattle-derived patients entered the study during active infection and were followed longitudinally. This sample was taken from a study of blood T cell repertoires in COVID-19. Turning to the study itself: The United States, Italy and Spain supplied acute and convalescent COVID-19 samples. Sources were T cells, B-cell-depleted T cells, or PBMCs; the material itself was cDNA or gDNA.

The CDR3 loop spans 14 amino acids. Germline V gives CDR1 SGHTA, CDR2 FQGTGA. In the study's own analysis: How many nucleated cells were present was estimated from reference gene primer amplification. The repertoire was sequenced with immunoSEQ multiplex PCR; TCRdb's copy has only in-frame clones and lacks some. Clone size and V and J calls were adopted from that table, with D and trimming inferred from the DNA. The sample contains more than 200,000 clones, around 84% of which appear only once. Material: peripheral blood. The sequence was collected from a woman older than 75 with COVID-19, enrolled during active disease. The chain has TRBV7-3 and TRBJ1-6; D remains unclear. The CDR3, as DNA: TGTGCCAGCAGCTCCGGAGAGTATAATTCACCCCTCTACTTT. As protein: CASSSGEYNSPLYF.